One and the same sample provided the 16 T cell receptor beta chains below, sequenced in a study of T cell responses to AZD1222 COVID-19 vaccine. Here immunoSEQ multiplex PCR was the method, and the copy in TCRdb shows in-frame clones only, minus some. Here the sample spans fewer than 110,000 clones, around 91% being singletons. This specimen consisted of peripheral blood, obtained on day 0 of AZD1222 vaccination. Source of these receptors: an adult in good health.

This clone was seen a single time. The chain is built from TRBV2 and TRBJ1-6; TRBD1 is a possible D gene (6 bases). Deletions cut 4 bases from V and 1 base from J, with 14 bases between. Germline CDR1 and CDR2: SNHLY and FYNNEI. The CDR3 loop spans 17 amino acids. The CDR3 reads CASSGTGLGSYNSPLHF. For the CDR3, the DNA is TGTGCCAGCAGTGGAACAGGGTTGGGATCCTATAATTCACCCCTCCACTTT.

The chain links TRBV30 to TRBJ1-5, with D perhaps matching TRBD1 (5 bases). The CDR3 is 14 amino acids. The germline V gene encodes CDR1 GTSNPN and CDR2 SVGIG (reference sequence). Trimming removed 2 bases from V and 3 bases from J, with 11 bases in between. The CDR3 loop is CAWSLGTDNQPQHF. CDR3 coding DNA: TGTGCCTGGAGTCTCGGGACCGACAATCAGCCCCAGCATTTT.

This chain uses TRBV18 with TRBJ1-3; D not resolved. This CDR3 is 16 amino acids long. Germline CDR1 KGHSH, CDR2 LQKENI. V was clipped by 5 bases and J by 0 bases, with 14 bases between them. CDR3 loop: CASSTSTGNSGNTIYF. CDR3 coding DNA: TGTGCCAGCTCAACTTCGACTGGAAACTCTGGAAACACCATATATTTT.

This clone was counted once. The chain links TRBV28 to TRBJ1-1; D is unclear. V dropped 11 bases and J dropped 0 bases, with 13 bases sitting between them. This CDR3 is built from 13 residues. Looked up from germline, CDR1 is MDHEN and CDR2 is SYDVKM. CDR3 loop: CAGNSILNTEAFF. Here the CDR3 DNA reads TGTGCCGGCAACAGTATTCTGAACACTGAAGCTTTCTTT.

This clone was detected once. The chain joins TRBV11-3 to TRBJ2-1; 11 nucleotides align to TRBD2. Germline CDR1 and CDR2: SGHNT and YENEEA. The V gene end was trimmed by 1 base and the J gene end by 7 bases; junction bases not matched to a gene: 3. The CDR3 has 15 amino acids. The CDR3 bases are TGTGCCAGCAGCTTAGTAGCGGGAGGGCGTAATGAGCAGTTCTTC. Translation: CASSLVAGGRNEQFF.

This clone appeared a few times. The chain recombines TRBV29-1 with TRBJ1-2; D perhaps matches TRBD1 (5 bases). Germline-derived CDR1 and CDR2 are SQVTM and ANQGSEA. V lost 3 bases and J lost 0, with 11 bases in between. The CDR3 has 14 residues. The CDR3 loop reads CSVEQGYPNYGYTF. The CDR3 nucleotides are TGCAGCGTTGAGCAGGGTTATCCTAACTATGGCTACACCTTC.

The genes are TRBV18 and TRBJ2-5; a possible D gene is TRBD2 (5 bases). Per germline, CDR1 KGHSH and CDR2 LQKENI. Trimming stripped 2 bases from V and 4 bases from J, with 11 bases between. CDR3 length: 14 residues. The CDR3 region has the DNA TGTGCCAGCTCACCAACCGGACGGGGAGAGACCCAGTACTTC. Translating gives CASSPTGRGETQYF.

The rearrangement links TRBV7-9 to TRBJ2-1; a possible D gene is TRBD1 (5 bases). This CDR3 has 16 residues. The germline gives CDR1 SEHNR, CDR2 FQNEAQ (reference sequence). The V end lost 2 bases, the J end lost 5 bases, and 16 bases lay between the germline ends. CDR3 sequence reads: CASSLNSHFRDNEQFF. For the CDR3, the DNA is TGTGCCAGCAGCTTAAACAGCCACTTCAGGGACAATGAGCAGTTCTTC. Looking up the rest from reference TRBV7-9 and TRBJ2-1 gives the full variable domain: DTGVSQNPRHKITKRGQNVTFRCDPISEHNRLYWYRQTLGQGPEFLTYFQNEAQLEKSRLLSDRFSAERPKGSFSTLEIQRTEQGDSAMYLCASSLNSHFRDNEQFFGPGTRLTVL.

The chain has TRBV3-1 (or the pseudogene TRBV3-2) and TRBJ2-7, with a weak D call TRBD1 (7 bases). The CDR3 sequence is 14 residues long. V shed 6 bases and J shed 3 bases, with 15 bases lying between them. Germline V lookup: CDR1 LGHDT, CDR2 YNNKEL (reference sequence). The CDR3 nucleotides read TGTGCCAGCAGTCGCGGGACAGTTAGCTACGAGCAGTACTTC. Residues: CASSRGTVSYEQYF.

The CDR3 DNA reads as TGTGCCAGCAGCAAAGCGGGTACGAGATTCAGCTCCTACGAGCAGTACTTC. Amino acid sequence: CASSKAGTRFSSYEQYF. The chain employs TRBV21-1 and TRBJ2-7. TRBV21-1 is noted as a pseudogene. The CDR3 contains 17 residues.

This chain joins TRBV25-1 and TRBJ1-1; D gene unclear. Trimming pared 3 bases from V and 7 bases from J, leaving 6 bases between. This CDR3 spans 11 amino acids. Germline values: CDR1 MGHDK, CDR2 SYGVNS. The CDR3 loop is CASSDLFEAFF. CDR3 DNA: TGTGCCAGCAGTGACCTCTTTGAAGCTTTCTTT.

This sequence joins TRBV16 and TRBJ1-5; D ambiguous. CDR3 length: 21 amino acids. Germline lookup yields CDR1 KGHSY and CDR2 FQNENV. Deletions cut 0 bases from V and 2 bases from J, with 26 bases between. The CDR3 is CASSQSNQARRLVEGNQPQHF. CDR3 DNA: TGTGCCAGCAGCCAATCGAATCAAGCGCGGCGGCTAGTAGAGGGCAATCAGCCCCAGCATTTT.

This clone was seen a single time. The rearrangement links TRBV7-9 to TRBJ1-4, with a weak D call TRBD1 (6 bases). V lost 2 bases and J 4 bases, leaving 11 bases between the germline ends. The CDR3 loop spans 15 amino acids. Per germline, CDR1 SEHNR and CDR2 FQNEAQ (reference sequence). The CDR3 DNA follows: TGTGCCAGCAGCTTAACGGGACAAATTAATGAAAAACTGTTTTTT. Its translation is CASSLTGQINEKLFF.

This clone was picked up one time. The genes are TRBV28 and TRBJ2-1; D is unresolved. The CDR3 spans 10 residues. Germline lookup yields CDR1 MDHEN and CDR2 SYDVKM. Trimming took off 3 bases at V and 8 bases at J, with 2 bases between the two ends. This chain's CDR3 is CASSFDEQFF. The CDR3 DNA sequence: TGTGCCAGCAGTTTCGATGAGCAGTTCTTC.

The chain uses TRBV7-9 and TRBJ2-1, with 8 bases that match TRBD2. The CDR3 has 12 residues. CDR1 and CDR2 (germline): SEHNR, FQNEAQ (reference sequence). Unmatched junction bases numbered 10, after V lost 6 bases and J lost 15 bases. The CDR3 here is CASSFSGTSTFF. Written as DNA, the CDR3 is TGTGCCAGCAGTTTTTCCGGGACTAGTACGTTCTTC.

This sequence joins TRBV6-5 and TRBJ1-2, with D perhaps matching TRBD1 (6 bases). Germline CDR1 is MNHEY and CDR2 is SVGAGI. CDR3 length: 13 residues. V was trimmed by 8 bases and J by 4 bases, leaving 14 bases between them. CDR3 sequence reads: CASRLTGSYGYTF. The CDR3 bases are TGTGCCAGCCGTTTAACAGGGAGCTATGGCTACACCTTC.